Each of the 6 T cell receptor beta chains below was sequenced from the same sample in a study of cytomegalovirus exposure and HLA in healthy donors. Sequencing was performed with immunoSEQ multiplex PCR; in TCRdb, only in-frame clones are kept and a portion is missing. Of approximately 120,000 clones in the sample, 90% to 95% were seen once. Material for sequencing was PBMCs. The receptors come from a woman between 18 and 29 years old in good health and CMV-seronegative.

The chain combines TRBV27 with TRBJ2-1, with 12 bases that match TRBD2. Germline values: CDR1 MNHEY, CDR2 SMNVEV (reference sequence). Trimming at V came to 5 bases and at J to 6 bases, leaving 5 bases not matched to a gene. This CDR3 is 15 amino acids long. CDR3 in amino acids: CASSPSSGRANEQFF. For the CDR3, the DNA is TGTGCCAGCAGTCCATCTAGCGGGAGGGCCAATGAGCAGTTCTTC.

The rearrangement uses TRBV9 and TRBJ2-7; perhaps TRBD1 as D (5 bases). This CDR3 comprises 13 residues. V shed 3 bases and J shed 0 bases, with 7 bases lying between them. Germline loops: CDR1 SGDLS, CDR2 YYNGEE. The CDR3 DNA sequence: TGTGCCAGCAGCGCCCAGGGCTCCTACGAGCAGTACTTC. Translating gives CASSAQGSYEQYF.

The chain joins TRBV27 to TRBJ2-4, with TRBD1 matching 9 bases. V gave up 2 bases and J gave up 5 bases; unmatched junction bases: 16. Germline CDR1 is MNHEY and CDR2 is SMNVEV (reference sequence). This CDR3 contains 19 residues. CDR3 protein: CASSLNVLVGGQGQNIQYF. CDR3 nucleotides: TGTGCCAGCAGTTTAAACGTCCTCGTGGGGGGACAGGGACAAAACATTCAGTACTTC.

The chain employs TRBV7-7 and TRBJ2-2, with 7 bases identical to TRBD2. This CDR3 comprises 16 residues. The germline gives CDR1 SSHAT, CDR2 FNYEAQ (reference sequence). The V gene end was trimmed by 1 base and the J gene end by 0 bases; junction bases not matched to a gene: 2. The CDR3 DNA follows: TGTGCCAGCAGCTTAGGCGGGGGAACGAACACCGGGGAGCTGTTTTTT. Translating gives CASSLGGGTNTGELFF.

V and J are TRBV7-8 and TRBJ2-7; 14 bases map to TRBD2. The ends lost 5 bases at V and 1 base at J; junction bases unmatched: 7. Germline CDR1 reads SGHVS; CDR2 reads FQNEAQ. The CDR3 covers 17 residues. The DNA for the CDR3 is TGTGCCAGCAGCCTAGGGACTAGCGGGGGAAGTTCCTACGAGCAGTACTTC. The encoded protein is CASSLGTSGGSSYEQYF.

This clone was seen only once. The chain couples TRBV6-1 to TRBJ2-7; the match to TRBD1 covers 7 bases. CDR3 length: 15 residues. Germline trimming cut 6 bases from V and 0 bases from J; bases unmatched to any gene: 8. Looked up from germline, CDR1 is MNHNS and CDR2 is SASEGT. CDR3 amino acids: CASSGGQVSSYEQYF. In DNA form, the CDR3 reads TGTGCCAGCAGCGGCGGACAGGTCAGCTCCTACGAGCAGTACTTC.